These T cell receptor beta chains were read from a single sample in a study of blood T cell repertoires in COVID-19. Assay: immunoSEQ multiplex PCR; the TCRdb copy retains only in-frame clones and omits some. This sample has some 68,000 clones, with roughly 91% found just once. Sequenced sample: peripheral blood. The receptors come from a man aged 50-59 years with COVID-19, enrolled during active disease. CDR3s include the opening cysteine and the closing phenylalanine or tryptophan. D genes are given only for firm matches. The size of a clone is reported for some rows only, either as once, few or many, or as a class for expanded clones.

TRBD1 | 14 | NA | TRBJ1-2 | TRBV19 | TGTGCCAGTACACGGGACAGGGAAGTCTATGGCTACACCTTC | CASTRDREVYGYTF
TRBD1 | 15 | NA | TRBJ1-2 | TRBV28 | TGTGCCAGCAGATACCGGGACAGGGATTACTATGGCTACACCTTC | CASRYRDRDYYGYTF
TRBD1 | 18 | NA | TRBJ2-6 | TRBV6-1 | TGTGCCAGCAGTGAATACGGGACAGGGGGCGGTGGGGCCAACGTCCTGACTTTC | CASSEYGTGGGGANVLTF
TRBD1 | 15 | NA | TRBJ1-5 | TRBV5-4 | TGTGCCAGCAGCTCCTCCGGGACAGTCTTTCTGCCCCAGCATTTT | CASSSSGTVFLPQHF
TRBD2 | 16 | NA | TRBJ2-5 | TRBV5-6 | TGTGCCAGCAGCTGGGGACTAGCGGGAGGGGGAGAGACCCAGTACTTC | CASSWGLAGGGETQYF
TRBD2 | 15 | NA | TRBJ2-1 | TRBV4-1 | TGCGCCAGCAGCGTGGCTAGCGGAATCTACAATGAGCAGTTCTTC | CASSVASGIYNEQFF
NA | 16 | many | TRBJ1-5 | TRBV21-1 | TGTGCCAGCAGTCGACATATCCCTTATAGCAATCAGCCCCAGCATTTT | CASSRHIPYSNQPQHF
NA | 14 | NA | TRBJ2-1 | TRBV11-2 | TGTGCCAGCAGCTTAGTTCGGGGGAGGAATGAGCAGTTCTTC | CASSLVRGRNEQFF
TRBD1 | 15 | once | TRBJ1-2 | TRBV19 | TGTGCCAGTAGTATAGAGGACAGGGCGGACTATGGCTACACCTTC | CASSIEDRADYGYTF
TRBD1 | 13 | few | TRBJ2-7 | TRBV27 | TGTGCCAGCCGGGACAGTGGCCTTTACGAGCAGTACTTC | CASRDSGLYEQYF
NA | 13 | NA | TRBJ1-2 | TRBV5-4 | TGTGCCAGCAGCTTGACAGTCGCCTATGGCTACACCTTC | CASSLTVAYGYTF
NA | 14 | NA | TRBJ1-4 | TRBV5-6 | TGTGCCAGCAGCTTGTCAGGTTACGATGAAAAACTGTTTTTT | CASSLSGYDEKLFF
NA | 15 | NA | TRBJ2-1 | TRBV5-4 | TGTGCCAGCAGCTTGCAGGAGGGGACCTACAATGAGCAGTTCTTC | CASSLQEGTYNEQFF